This TCR beta chain comes out of a study of blood T cells in healthy people across ages. Notes on the study in general: It was not possible, with unsorted PBMCs, to conclusively compare naive and antigen-experienced cells.

A few counts support this clonotype. Its antigen is undetermined. The donors, healthy Caucasians from Russia, were aged 6 to 90. V was cut by 8 bases and J by 0 bases, with 23 bases left in between. Germline V gene lookup returns CDR1 MDHEN and CDR2 SYDVKM. This CDR3 has 18 residues. The second PCR ran about 6 to 11 cycles with a sample-barcoded 5' primer and J-beta primers. TCRdb fed the 5' RACE reads into MiXCR, producing one record per CDR3 protein. The sample includes 750,000 to 1,000,000 distinct CDR3 sequences, 25% to 35% of them seen just once. This sample also appeared in a second study, on T cells of mothers and their children.

V usage is TRBV28 and J usage is TRBJ2-1; TRBD1 might be the D (6 bases). The receptor comes from a woman aged 40 to 50 in good health. Material: blood. For the CDR3, the DNA is TGTGCCAGCCCGCCCCAGTACCGAAGGGGGAGCTCCTACAATGAGCAGTTCTTC. Amino acid sequence: CASPPQYRRGSSYNEQFF. Filled out from reference TRBV28 and TRBJ2-1, the complete variable domain reads DVKVTQSSRYLVKRTGEKVFLECVQDMDHENMFWYRQDPGLGLRLIYFSYDVKMKEKGDIPEGYSVSREKKERFSLILESASTNQTSMYLCASPPQYRRGSSYNEQFFGPGTRLTVL.